These 18 T cell receptor beta chains share one sample of origin, sequenced in a study of T cell responses to AZD1222 COVID-19 vaccine. Libraries were prepared by immunoSEQ multiplex PCR; TCRdb keeps only in-frame clonotypes and omits some of them. The table records about 180,000 clones, around nine tenths of them present only once. The material was peripheral blood, obtained 28 days after the second AZD1222 dose. Receptors originate from an adult who received the AZD1222 COVID-19 vaccine.

The chain links TRBV12-3 or TRBV12-4 to TRBJ1-1, with D possibly being TRBD1 (6 bases). V was pared by 10 bases and J by 4 bases, with 13 bases between. The CDR3 loop spans 12 amino acids. The CDR3 sequence: CATEGGGTEAFF. CDR3 coding DNA: TGTGCCACCGAAGGGGGGGGCACTGAAGCTTTCTTT.

The rearrangement uses TRBV13 and TRBJ2-4; TRBD1 matches 8 bases. The CDR3 loop spans 14 amino acids. In germline, CDR1 is PRHDT, CDR2 FYEKMQ (reference sequence). V shed 9 bases and J 0 bases; nucleotides not matched to a gene: 4. The CDR3 reads CASGTGIAKNIQYF. CDR3 bases: TGTGCCAGTGGGACAGGAATAGCCAAAAACATTCAGTACTTC.

The CDR3 loop is CASRNGGAYEQYF. The DNA of the CDR3 is TGTGCCAGCAGAAACGGCGGGGCGTACGAGCAGTACTTC. The chain carries TRBV6-5 and TRBJ2-7; D is possibly TRBD2 (6 bases). CDR1 and CDR2 (germline): MNHEY, SVGAGI. Deletions cut 6 bases from V and 4 bases from J, with 13 bases between. The CDR3 runs 13 residues.

The chain links TRBV29-1 to TRBJ1-4; unclear D gene. The CDR3 contains 12 residues. V gave up 4 bases and J gave up 3 bases, with 6 bases separating them. Looked up from germline, CDR1 is SQVTM and CDR2 is ANQGSEA. In nucleotides, the CDR3 is TGCAGCGTTGGCCAAGCTAATGAAAAACTGTTTTTT. Translated: CSVGQANEKLFF. Full variable domain (outside the CDR3, taken from reference TRBV29-1 and TRBJ1-4): SAVISQKPSRDICQRGTSLTIQCQVDSQVTMMFWYRQQPGQSLTLIATANQGSEATYESGFVIDKFPISRPNLTFSTLTVSNMSPEDSSIYLCSVGQANEKLFFGSGTQLSVL.

V is TRBV3-1 (or the pseudogene TRBV3-2) and J is TRBJ2-1, with TRBD2 matching 9 bases. This CDR3 is 16 amino acids long. V lost 0 bases, J lost 1 base, and 1 base stayed unmatched. Per the germline V gene, CDR1 is LGHDT and CDR2 is YNNKEL (reference sequence). In DNA form, the CDR3 reads TGTGCCAGCAGCCAAGAGCTAGCGGGATCCTACAATGAGCAGTTCTTC. Its translation: CASSQELAGSYNEQFF.

The genes are TRBV7-2 and TRBJ2-3; D is perhaps TRBD1 (6 bases). V lost 5 bases and J lost 1, with 10 bases in between. Germline CDR1 reads SGHTA; CDR2 reads FQGNSA. The CDR3 contains 14 residues. This CDR3 reads CASSTWTGTDTQYF. The CDR3, as DNA: TGTGCCAGCAGCACCTGGACAGGCACAGATACGCAGTATTTT.

The chain recombines TRBV21-1 with TRBJ1-4. TRBV21-1 is listed as a pseudogene. The CDR3 spans 17 residues. The CDR3 sequence is CASSKEVRREPNEKLFF. In DNA form, the CDR3 reads TGTGCCAGCAGCAAAGAGGTTCGAAGGGAACCGAATGAAAAACTGTTTTTT.

This sequence joins TRBV10-3 and TRBJ1-2; a possible D gene is TRBD1 (6 bases). The CDR3 runs 16 residues. V lost 6 bases and J lost 0, with 17 bases in between. Germline V lookup: CDR1 ENHRY, CDR2 SYGVKD. The CDR3 reads CAISPYGTTTNYGYTF. CDR3 DNA sequence: TGTGCCATCAGCCCGTATGGGACAACTACTAACTATGGCTACACCTTC.

This clone appeared a few times. This chain joins TRBV7-9 and TRBJ2-7; perhaps TRBD1 as D (6 bases). Looked up from germline, CDR1 is SEHNR and CDR2 is FQNEAQ (reference sequence). The CDR3 contains 14 residues. The V end was cut by 1 base, the J end by 1 base, with 8 bases between. The CDR3 here is CASSLVGQSYEQYF. In DNA form, the CDR3 reads TGTGCCAGCAGCTTAGTAGGACAGTCCTACGAGCAGTACTTC.

The V and J genes are TRBV6-2 or TRBV6-3 and TRBJ2-7; D might be TRBD1 (6 bases). CDR1 is MNHEY and CDR2 is SVGEGT in the germline V gene. The V and J ends lost 4 bases and 4 bases respectively, with 11 bases between them. The CDR3 consists of 13 residues. The CDR3, as DNA: TGTGCCAGCAGTTTTGGACAGCAGTACGAGCAGTACTTC. It yields the protein CASSFGQQYEQYF.

The gene calls are TRBV13 and TRBJ2-5; TRBD2 is a possible D gene (6 bases). V lost 5 bases and J 2 bases, leaving 12 bases between the germline ends. Germline values: CDR1 PRHDT, CDR2 FYEKMQ (reference sequence). The CDR3 runs 14 residues. As DNA, the CDR3 is TGTGCCAGCAGCCGTGGGACTCCTCAAGAGACCCAGTACTTC. It encodes CASSRGTPQETQYF.

This chain links TRBV6-5 with TRBJ2-5, with TRBD2 identical over 8 bases. From germline, CDR1 is MNHEY and CDR2 SVGAGI. CDR3 size: 16 residues. With 2 bases clipped from V and 5 bases from J, the junction kept 10 bases outside the gene matches. CDR3 sequence: CASSYPKTGGRETQYF. The CDR3 coding sequence is TGTGCCAGCAGTTACCCGAAAACGGGGGGGCGGGAGACCCAGTACTTC.

The chain recombines TRBV2 with TRBJ1-2, with 7 nucleotides matching TRBD1. In germline, CDR1 is SNHLY, CDR2 FYNNEI. The length of the CDR3 is 14 residues. V shed 4 bases, J shed 4 bases, and the junction held 6 bases outside the gene matches. CDR3 protein: CASSARDSAYGYTF. The CDR3 DNA reads TGTGCCAGCAGTGCCCGGGACAGCGCCTATGGCTACACCTTC. Together with reference TRBV2 and TRBJ1-2, the CDR3 gives the full variable domain: EPEVTQTPSHQVTQMGQEVILRCVPISNHLYFYWYRQILGQKVEFLVSFYNNEISEKSEIFDDQFSVERPDGSNFTLKIRSTKLEDSAMYFCASSARDSAYGYTFGSGTRLTVV.

J is TRBJ1-1 and V is TRBV18; TRBD1 agrees at 10 bases. Losses at the gene ends were 4 bases for V and 10 bases for J; bases not matched to a gene: 18. This CDR3 contains 17 residues. CDR1 and CDR2 (germline): KGHSH, LQKENI. The CDR3 here is CASSLREGTGDGRGAFF. The CDR3 nucleotides read TGTGCCAGCTCACTACGGGAGGGGACAGGGGACGGGAGAGGAGCTTTCTTT. Looking up the rest from reference TRBV18 and TRBJ1-1 gives the full variable domain: NAGVMQNPRHLVRRRGQEARLRCSPMKGHSHVYWYRQLPEEGLKFMVYLQKENIIDESGMPKERFSAEFPKEGPSILRIQQVVRGDSAAYFCASSLREGTGDGRGAFFGQGTRLTVV.

The CDR3 nucleotides are TGTGCCAGCAGTACGGGTGTTGGCTACACCTTC. As protein: CASSTGVGYTF. The chain has TRBV6-2 or TRBV6-3 and TRBJ1-2; D uncertain. Germline V lookup: CDR1 MNHEY, CDR2 SVGEGT. V shed 5 bases and J shed 7 bases, with 8 bases lying between them. The CDR3 spans 11 residues.

The genes are TRBV28 and TRBJ1-5, with TRBD1 as a possible D gene (5 bases). The CDR3 covers 17 residues. Trimming took off 3 bases at V and 3 bases at J, with 18 bases between the two ends. The germline CDR1 and CDR2 sequences are MDHEN and SYDVKM. CDR3 in DNA: TGTGCCAGCAGTTTCAACCGACTTAGACAGTACAATCAGCCCCAGCATTTT. It specifies CASSFNRLRQYNQPQHF.

This clone was recorded only once. V usage is TRBV5-1 and J usage is TRBJ2-7, with D tentatively TRBD1 (6 bases). This CDR3 contains 15 residues. CDR1 SGHRS and CDR2 YFSETQ come from the germline V gene. V gave up 5 bases and J gave up 2 bases, with 17 bases separating them. The CDR3 sequence: CASRMGATGTYEQYF. In nucleotides, the CDR3 is TGCGCCAGCAGGATGGGGGCGACAGGAACCTACGAGCAGTACTTC.

The chain employs TRBV7-2 and TRBJ1-1; 7 bases map to TRBD1. This CDR3 has 15 residues. Germline loops: CDR1 SGHTA, CDR2 FQGNSA. V lost 3 bases to trimming and J lost 5 bases; unmatched junction nucleotides: 9. The CDR3 DNA reads TGTGCCAGCAGCTTTCGGGTAGGGGACAGAACTGAAGCTTTCTTT. It is translated as CASSFRVGDRTEAFF.